This T cell receptor beta chain was profiled in a study of blood T cells in healthy people across ages. Whole-study results and caveats: Strong correlation existed between TCR beta diversity and naive T cell percentage. Among long-lived donors, naive CD4+ cells were more numerous and diversity higher than in aged donors. Per million T cells, the diversity of TCR beta decreased roughly linearly as age advanced.

Notes on this clonotype: The antigen is undetermined.

V dropped 3 bases and J dropped 3 bases, with 5 bases sitting between them. The CDR3 spans 12 residues. Using a J-beta primer mix together with a sample-barcoded 5' primer, a second PCR was run for about 6 to 11 cycles. Each of the cDNA molecules was tagged by a template-switch adaptor with 12 random nucleotides. A single record per CDR3 protein comes from TCRdb applying MiXCR to the 5' RACE reads. The table has about 640,000 distinct CDR3 sequences, about 54% seen once. Sequenced input: blood. The V and J genes are TRBV12-3 or TRBV12-4 and TRBJ1-1; D not certain. This TCR derives from a man aged 55-75 years in good health. CDR3 sequence reads: CASSFQDTEAFF. CDR3 coding DNA: TGTGCCAGCAGTTTTCAGGACACTGAAGCTTTCTTT.